The rows below give T cell receptor beta chains drawn from one sample of a study of T cell changes during pregnancy in multiple sclerosis. Repertoires were generated with immunoSEQ multiplex PCR, while TCRdb's copy carries only in-frame clones and drops some. The repertoire includes around 68,000 clones, about nine tenths of them detected once, and about 2.2% sits in the top ten. The specimen was peripheral blood, collected in the third trimester of pregnancy. All receptors derive from a female donor in good health, enrolled as a control in a pregnancy study. The CDR3 runs from the conserved cysteine through the conserved F or W. D genes are given only for firm matches. Only part of the rows carry a size: once, few, many, or a class if the clone is expanded.

j_gene,v_gene,d_gene,abundance,CDR3aa,CDR3nt
TRBJ2-2,TRBV7-9,TRBD1,once,CASSSGQGVGLITGELFF,TGTGCCAGCAGCTCAGGACAGGGTGTGGGCCTTATTACCGGGGAGCTGTTTTTT
TRBJ1-3,TRBV6-5,TRBD1,.,CASSSQDRVRDTIYF,TGTGCCAGCAGTTCACAGGACAGGGTTCGGGACACCATATATTTT
TRBJ2-3,TRBV27,TRBD2,.,CASRNLAGGTDTQYF,TGTGCCAGCAGAAATCTAGCGGGGGGGACAGATACGCAGTATTTT
TRBJ1-5,TRBV6-5,.,.,CASSEIRNQPQHF,TGTGCCAGCAGTGAAATCAGGAATCAGCCCCAGCATTTT
TRBJ1-5,TRBV4-1,.,.,CASSPMQVNNQPQHF,TGCGCCAGCAGCCCTATGCAGGTGAACAATCAGCCCCAGCATTTT
TRBJ1-6,TRBV4-2,TRBD1,.,CASSQEAQGNSPLHF,TGTGCCAGCAGCCAAGAGGCACAGGGGAATTCACCCCTCCACTTT
TRBJ2-4,TRBV28,TRBD1,.,CASSLVQGVNIQYF,TGTGCCAGCAGTTTAGTACAGGGGGTAAACATTCAGTACTTC
TRBJ2-5,TRBV5-5,.,.,CASATGGRETQYF,TGTGCCAGCGCGACAGGAGGTCGGGAGACCCAGTACTTC
TRBJ2-7,TRBV5-1,TRBD2,.,CASSPGLAPSSYEQYF,TGCGCCAGCAGCCCGGGACTAGCTCCGAGCTCCTACGAGCAGTACTTC
TRBJ1-6,TRBV6-5,.,.,CASSYSRVVGSPLHF,TGTGCCAGCAGTTACTCGAGGGTTGTGGGTTCACCCCTCCACTTT
TRBJ1-1,TRBV4-1,.,.,CASSQDPQNTEAFF,TGCGCCAGCAGCCAAGATCCCCAGAACACTGAAGCTTTCTTT
TRBJ2-1,TRBV4-2,.,.,CASSQDGGEQFF,TGTGCCAGCAGCCAAGATGGCGGGGAGCAGTTCTTC
TRBJ2-7,TRBV28,TRBD1,.,CASSRTGGEQYF,TGTGCCAGCAGCCGGACAGGGGGCGAGCAGTACTTC
TRBJ2-7,TRBV6-5,TRBD1,.,CASSRRQGAYEQYF,TGTGCCAGCAGTCGCCGACAGGGGGCCTACGAGCAGTACTTC
TRBJ1-2,TRBV5-4,.,once,CASSLRREAYGYTF,TGTGCCAGCAGCTTGCGTAGGGAGGCCTATGGCTACACCTTC
TRBJ1-6,TRBV7-2,TRBD1,.,CASSLSGQVNSPLHF,TGTGCCAGCAGCTTATCCGGACAGGTAAATTCACCCCTCCACTTT